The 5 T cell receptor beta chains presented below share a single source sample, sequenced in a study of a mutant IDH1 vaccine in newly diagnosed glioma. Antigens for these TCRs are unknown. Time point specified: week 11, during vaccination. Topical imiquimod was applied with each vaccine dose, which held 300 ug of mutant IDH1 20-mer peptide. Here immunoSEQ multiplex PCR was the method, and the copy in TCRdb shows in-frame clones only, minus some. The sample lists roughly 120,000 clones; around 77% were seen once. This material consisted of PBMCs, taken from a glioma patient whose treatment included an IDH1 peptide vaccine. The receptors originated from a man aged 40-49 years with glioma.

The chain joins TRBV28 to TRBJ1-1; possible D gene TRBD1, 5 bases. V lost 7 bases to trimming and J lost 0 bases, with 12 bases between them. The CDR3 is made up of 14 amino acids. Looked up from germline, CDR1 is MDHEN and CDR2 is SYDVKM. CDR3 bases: TGTGCCAGCATCATAGGGGCAATGAACACTGAAGCTTTCTTT. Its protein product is CASIIGAMNTEAFF. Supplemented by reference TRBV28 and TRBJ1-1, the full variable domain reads DVKVTQSSRYLVKRTGEKVFLECVQDMDHENMFWYRQDPGLGLRLIYFSYDVKMKEKGDIPEGYSVSREKKERFSLILESASTNQTSMYLCASIIGAMNTEAFFGQGTRLTVV.

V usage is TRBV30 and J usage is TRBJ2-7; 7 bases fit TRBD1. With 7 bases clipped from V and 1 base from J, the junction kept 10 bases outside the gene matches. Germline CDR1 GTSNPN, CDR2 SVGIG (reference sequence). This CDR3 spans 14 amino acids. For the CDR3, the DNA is TGTGCCTTGGACCCGACAGGGAAATCCTACGAGCAGTACTTC. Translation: CALDPTGKSYEQYF.

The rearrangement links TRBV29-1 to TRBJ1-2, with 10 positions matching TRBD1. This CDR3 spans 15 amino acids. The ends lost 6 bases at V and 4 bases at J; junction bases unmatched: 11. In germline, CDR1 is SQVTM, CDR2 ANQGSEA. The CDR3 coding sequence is TGCAGCGTCGCCCGCCCGGGACAGGGGACCTATGGCTACACCTTC. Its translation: CSVARPGQGTYGYTF.

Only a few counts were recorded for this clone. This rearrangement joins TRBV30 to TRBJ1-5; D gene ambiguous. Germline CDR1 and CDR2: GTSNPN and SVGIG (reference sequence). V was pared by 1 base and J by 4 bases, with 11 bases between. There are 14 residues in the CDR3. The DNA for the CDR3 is TGTGCCTGGAGTGCGAACATGGGGAATCAGCCCCAGCATTTT. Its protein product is CAWSANMGNQPQHF. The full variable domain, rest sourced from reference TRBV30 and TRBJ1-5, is SQTIHQWPATLVQPVGSPLSLECTVEGTSNPNLYWYRQAAGRGLQLLFYSVGIGQISSEVPQNLSASRPQDRQFILSSKKLLLSDSGFYLCAWSANMGNQPQHFGDGTRLSIL.

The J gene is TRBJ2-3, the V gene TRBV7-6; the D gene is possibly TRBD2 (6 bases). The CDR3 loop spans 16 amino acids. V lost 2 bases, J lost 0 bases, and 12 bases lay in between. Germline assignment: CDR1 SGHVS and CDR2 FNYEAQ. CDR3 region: CASSLPSGLSTDTQYF. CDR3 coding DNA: TGTGCCAGCAGCTTACCCTCGGGACTCAGCACAGATACGCAGTATTTT.